This T cell receptor (beta chain) was sequenced during a study of T cells in Graves' hyperthyroidism and ophthalmopathy (dated by TCRdb to between 2018 and 2021). At the level of the whole study: Peripheral blood samples were taken at initial diagnosis, before any treatment was given. TCR V-J signatures able to tell the groups apart were searched for in a discovery cohort of around 95 patients, of whom around 43 had Graves' ophthalmopathy and some 60 had stable Graves' hyperthyroidism. An independent validation cohort of under 20 hyperthyroidism patients and about 16 patients who later progressed to ophthalmopathy tested prospective prediction of ophthalmopathy. For training and testing, the roughly 97 patients in the discovery cohort were randomly divided in a 7:3 ratio. The study also compared thyroid tissue and blood T-cell repertoires from 5 to 7 Graves' hyperthyroidism patients. After blood sampling, hyperthyroidism patients were treated with methimazole at a starting dose of 30 mg daily, and ophthalmopathy patients were treated with high-dose intravenous methylprednisolone. TCR Vbeta CDR3 sequencing of fewer than 150 peripheral blood samples (roughly 41 ophthalmopathy, around 80 hyperthyroidism and approximately 17 progressor patients) is reported in the paper. Broader findings and caveats from the paper: In validation, the model predicted progression to ophthalmopathy a median of approximately 6.3 months before onset, with about 71% sensitivity and about 72% specificity. No statistical method was used to fix the sample size in advance, and group allocation was not hidden from the investigators. Ophthalmopathy was separated from stable hyperthyroidism by a 13 V-J signature model, with about 88% sensitivity and about 81% specificity obtained in cross-validation and 80%/75% obtained in testing. Blood samples also contained most of the expanded thyroid clonotypes (frequency above 0.001), which suggests that blood repertoires may reflect thyroid immune responses.

This clonotype was detected many times. What antigen it recognizes has not been identified. It has no much larger one-base neighbor in the sample; base qualities were not kept. Stable Graves' hyperthyroidism was defined as no progression to ophthalmopathy during 18 months of follow-up. Hyperthyroidism patients were newly diagnosed, had a disease duration of under 2 months, and were aged 18 to 65 years. Exclusion was applied to patients with uncontrolled infections, other autoimmune diseases, pregnancy or lactation. Clinical symptoms, serum thyroxine and TRAb, thyroid ultrasound, and orbital computed tomography formed the basis for the diagnoses. PBMCs were separated from approximately 10 ml of fresh peripheral blood using Ficoll-Paque density gradient centrifugation. Trizol reagent was used to extract total RNA, and RNA quality was then checked on an Agilent 2100 Bioanalyzer. The TCR beta CDR3 regions were amplified from the RNA transcripts. For the first round of RT-PCR on the TCR CDR3, the HTBI primer set was used together with the Qiagen OneStep RT-PCR kit. Libraries were constructed in a second round of multiplex PCR, after which size selection and purification were performed. Paired-end sequencing of the libraries was performed with 100 bp reads on an Illumina HiSeq2000. Under the source paper's analysis protocol: SOAPnuke was used to process the raw data, removing reads that contained adapters or uncalled bases, had a mean Phred below 15, or lacked an exact match to the constant primer or identifier. COPE v1.2.5 was used to merge high-quality paired reads, and clonotypes were defined as unique nucleotide sequences. Clonotypes were aligned to IMGT TRBV, TRBD and TRBJ reference segments using MiTCR v1.1. Only V-J combinations with frequency above 0.0001, covering about 99% of repertoires, were analysed. The TCS score was defined as the ratio of F50 (clonal expansion) to E x V (chaos), calculated using BLOSUM62-based TCRdist between CDR3 peptides within each V-J. Welch's t-statistics and random forest reduced roughly 540 V-J features to 13, which were used in a naive Bayes classifier (R e1071). TCRdb reanalyzed the raw reads on its own, using fastp at Q25 for trimming and MiXCR for clone calling, and kept in-frame beta chains. CDR3 protein duplicates are merged, each entry listing the most common genes and DNA. Here the V and J calls rest on TCRdb's processing, not on the authors' analysis. This sample gives a few hundred thousand distinct CDR3 sequences in total; less than 20% of them show up just once. The ten top clones hold approximately 7.4% of the sample.

The sequenced sample consisted of blood. The clonotype was recovered from a woman between 25 and 40 years old with Graves' hyperthyroidism.

The CDR3 in this case is CASSYTSGSMNEQFF. The DNA sequence reads TGCGCCAGCAGCTATACTAGCGGGAGTATGAATGAGCAGTTCTTC. Here the chain combines TRBV5-1 and TRBJ2-1; the central 11 bases match TRBD2. The germline V and J ends show losses of 3 bases and 7 bases respectively, and no gene match explains 6 bases of the junction. In the germline V gene, CDR1 corresponds to SGHRS and CDR2 to YFSETQ. Measured from the cysteine to the phenylalanine, the CDR3 is 15 residues long. The read is trimmed to its CDR3 DNA, 45 bases read in frame from base 1.